This TCR beta chain was identified during a study of CD8 T cells in Susac syndrome. Whole-study findings and limits: The number of individuals included in the study's TCR sequencing and HLA analysis was acknowledged as relatively small.

RNA amounts of about 0.5 to 1 ug underwent reverse transcription with random hexamers. It was immunoSEQ multiplex PCR that amplified TCR beta CDR3 across 54 Vbeta and 13 Jbeta. MiXCR was run by TCRdb on the immunoSEQ multiplex PCR reads, yielding one entry per CDR3 protein. The repertoire holds approximately 120,000 distinct CDR3 sequences, just over 90% seen once, with more than 0.25% in the top ten. In blood CD8+ and CD4+ T cells, TCR beta underwent sequencing. Isolation of CD8+ and CD4+ T cells was performed negatively, whereas enrichment of TEMRA cells was done by FACS. About this clonotype itself: As yet, its antigen is unknown.

V dropped 6 bases and J dropped 0 bases, with 12 bases sitting between them. This CDR3 spans 15 amino acids. The germline V gene encodes CDR1 MNHEY and CDR2 SMNVEV (reference sequence). The specimen sequenced was CD8+ T cells from PBMCs. The V call is TRBV27, the J call TRBJ2-1, with D possibly being TRBD2 (5 bases). The source is a human donor with multiple sclerosis. CDR3 sequence (DNA): TGTGCCAGCAGACCCTACAGCGGCTCCTACAATGAGCAGTTCTTC. Translation: CASRPYSGSYNEQFF.